The sequence of this T cell receptor beta chain was determined in a study of cytomegalovirus exposure and HLA in healthy donors. Study findings and constraints: Cytomegalovirus-associated status was assigned to about 170 TCR beta chains. Earlier results showed most TCR beta V segments being productive about 87% or about 30% of the time. Analysis was carried out at a later point, and it linked a missense DCLRE1C variant to TCR beta V- and J-gene trimming.

A word on this clone: Antigen specificity is unknown.

Germline CDR1 reads SGHRS; CDR2 reads YFSETQ. The CDR3 is made up of 13 amino acids. The germline V and J ends were trimmed by 4 bases and 4 bases, with 11 bases remaining between them. Use of 60 Vbeta and 13 Jbeta primers characterized the PCR. Authors' processing steps: A later analysis tallied some 80 million unique TCR beta chains, roughly 11 million of them shared. The method was immunoSEQ multiplex PCR; TCRdb's version includes in-frame clones alone and lacks a portion of them. That table is the source of V, J and clone size, and D and trimming were worked out from the DNA. This sample carries 100,000 to 120,000 clones, 65% to 80% of them seen once, and the ten largest clones take around 6.6%.

This receptor was identified in a man aged 25 to 40 in good health and CMV-seropositive. The chain links TRBV5-1 to TRBJ2-5; unclear D gene. Material for sequencing was PBMCs. This CDR3 is CASSPAPGETQYF. As DNA, the CDR3 is TGCGCCAGCAGCCCGGCCCCGGGAGAGACCCAGTACTTC.